What follows are 15 T cell receptor beta chains derived from one specimen sequenced in a study of OX40 agonist ivuxolimab in advanced cancers. Data came from immunoSEQ multiplex PCR; TCRdb stores just in-frame clones and leaves some out. The sample includes about 66,000 clones, roughly three quarters of them seen just once. The sample was CD4+ or CD8+ T cells sorted from blood, taken in a trial of the OX40 agonist ivuxolimab. The receptors come from an adult with an advanced solid tumor such as melanoma, head and neck, liver or kidney cancer.

The chain is built from TRBV7-9 and TRBJ2-7; D is perhaps TRBD1 (5 bases). The CDR3 contains 12 residues. The ends were cut back, 7 bases at V and 11 bases at J, with 18 bases in the middle. Germline loops: CDR1 SEHNR, CDR2 FQNEAQ (reference sequence). The CDR3 sequence is CASTQGGYPEYF. The CDR3 DNA follows: TGTGCCAGCACCCAGGGTGGTTATCCTGAGTACTTC.

The J gene is TRBJ1-2, the V gene TRBV5-5; D remains unclear. Germline values: CDR1 SGHKS, CDR2 YYEKEE (reference sequence). V lost 0 bases, J lost 3 bases, and 12 bases lay in between. The CDR3 loop spans 15 amino acids. The CDR3 is CASSLADTRDYGYTF. For the CDR3, the DNA is TGTGCCAGCAGCTTGGCAGACACCCGGGACTATGGCTACACCTTC.

This clone was found once. This chain uses TRBV29-1 with TRBJ2-7, with no clear D. From germline, CDR1 is SQVTM and CDR2 ANQGSEA. With 0 bases removed from V and 2 bases from J, the gap between germline ends came to 8 bases. The CDR3 consists of 13 residues. CDR3 DNA: TGCAGCGTTGAAGATGGGGTTACCTACGAGCAGTACTTC. Translated, it gives CSVEDGVTYEQYF.

CDR3 nucleotide sequence: TGTGCCAGCAGCTTACTCCCCCGGGCTAGCACAGATACGCAGTATTTT. It codes for CASSLLPRASTDTQYF. The chain is built from TRBV7-2 and TRBJ2-3; D call uncertain. CDR3 length: 16 amino acids. Trimming took off 2 bases at V and 0 bases at J, with 12 bases between the two ends. Germline V gives CDR1 SGHTA, CDR2 FQGNSA.

This clone was observed a few times. V gene TRBV9 combines with J gene TRBJ1-1, with a tentative D call TRBD1 (6 bases). The CDR3 consists of 13 residues. V dropped 4 bases and J dropped 5 bases, with 12 bases sitting between them. Germline V CDR1 and CDR2: SGDLS, YYNGEE. DNA of the CDR3: TGTGCCAGCAGCACAGGGAGGAGTACTGAAGCTTTCTTT. Translating gives CASSTGRSTEAFF.

The chain joins TRBV7-5 to TRBJ2-7; the table's D call of TRBD2 was not tested on the DNA. TRBV7-5 is an annotated pseudogene. The CDR3 covers 12 residues. Here the CDR3 reads CASSSRLAEQYF. In nucleotides, the CDR3 is TGTGCCAGCAGCTCCCGACTAGCGGAGCAGTACTTC.

J is TRBJ1-1 and V is TRBV11-1, with a possible D match to TRBD1 (5 bases). There are 14 residues in the CDR3. V dropped 2 bases and J dropped 8 bases, with 15 bases sitting between them. CDR1 SGHAT and CDR2 FQDESV come from the germline V gene (reference sequence). Written as DNA, the CDR3 is TGTGCCAGCAGCTTAAAGGGACTCGGAAAGGAAGCTTTCTTT. Amino acids: CASSLKGLGKEAFF.

The rearrangement uses TRBV10-1 and TRBJ2-2, with D uncertain. The CDR3 covers 12 residues. Trimming took 8 bases from V and 7 from J, leaving 11 bases between them. CDR1 and CDR2 (germline): WNHNN, SYGVQD (reference sequence). CDR3 residues: CASGLPSGELFF. DNA of the CDR3: TGCGCCAGCGGGTTACCAAGCGGGGAGCTGTTTTTT.

This clone was recorded at least ten times. V usage is TRBV7-3 and J usage is TRBJ2-7, with D perhaps matching TRBD2 (5 bases). With 0 bases removed from V and 2 bases from J, the gap between germline ends came to 11 bases. The CDR3 sequence is 15 residues long. The germline V gene encodes CDR1 SGHTA and CDR2 FQGTGA. CDR3 sequence (DNA): TGTGCCAGCAGCTTAACGCGGGCAGCTCCCTACGAGCAGTACTTC. As protein: CASSLTRAAPYEQYF.

This clone was counted a few times. The chain joins TRBV4-2 to TRBJ2-1; 14 bases match TRBD2. This CDR3 is 16 amino acids long. The germline gives CDR1 LGHNA, CDR2 YNFKEQ. J gave up 13 bases and V 4 bases, and 12 bases lay outside the gene matches. The CDR3 DNA is TGTGCCAGCAGCCCATCCGGGACTAGCGGGGGCCCGGAACAGTTCTTC. Its protein is CASSPSGTSGGPEQFF.

The chain recombines TRBV11-3 with TRBJ2-7; no clear D. With 5 bases removed from V and 6 bases from J, the gap between germline ends came to 8 bases. Germline CDR1 SGHNT, CDR2 YENEEA. The CDR3 has 11 amino acids. CDR3 residues: CASSPSTEQYF. DNA for the CDR3: TGTGCCAGCAGCCCCTCAACCGAGCAGTACTTC.

The chain links TRBV30 to TRBJ1-3; unclear D gene. The CDR3 runs to 15 residues. Germline V lookup: CDR1 GTSNPN, CDR2 SVGIG (reference sequence). Trimming took off 1 base at V and 0 bases at J, with 10 bases between the two ends. CDR3 DNA: TGTGCCTGGAGTGACTGGGGAGCCTCTGGAAACACCATATATTTT. This gives the protein CAWSDWGASGNTIYF.

The V and J genes are TRBV25-1 and TRBJ1-1, with 7 bases aligning to TRBD1. V dropped 5 bases and J dropped 4; count of bases not matched to a gene: 4. Germline V gives CDR1 MGHDK, CDR2 SYGVNS. The CDR3 totals 13 residues. CDR3 loop: CASSSTGATEAFF. The CDR3 region has the DNA TGTGCCAGCAGTAGTACAGGGGCCACTGAAGCTTTCTTT.

The CDR3 loop is CASRTSGGSYNEQFF. CDR3 sequence (DNA): TGTGCCAGTAGGACTAGCGGAGGCTCCTACAATGAGCAGTTCTTC. The chain combines TRBV19 with TRBJ2-1; 9 nucleotides line up with TRBD2. This CDR3 comprises 15 residues. V was clipped by 6 bases and J by 0 bases; unmatched bases: 3. Germline CDR1 is LNHDA and CDR2 is SQIVND (reference sequence). Filled out from reference TRBV19 and TRBJ2-1, the complete variable domain reads DGGITQSPKYLFRKEGQNVTLSCEQNLNHDAMYWYRQDPGQGLRLIYYSQIVNDFQKGDIAEGYSVSREKKESFPLTVTSAQKNPTAFYLCASRTSGGSYNEQFFGPGTRLTVL.

This clone was detected only once. V and J are TRBV7-9 and TRBJ2-3; D unresolved. CDR1 SEHNR and CDR2 FQNEAQ come from the germline V gene (reference sequence). The CDR3 runs 14 residues. Trimming took 6 bases from V and 2 from J, leaving 12 bases between them. The CDR3 nucleotides read TGTGCCAGCAGGACTGAAGTAATCACAGATACGCAGTATTTT. This translates into CASRTEVITDTQYF.